The sequence of this T cell receptor (beta chain) was determined in a study of blood T cell repertoires in COVID-19. This CDR3 is built from 13 residues. V was trimmed by 6 bases and J by 6 bases, leaving 14 bases between them. Germline V gene data show CDR1 as MDHEN and CDR2 as SYDVKM. Assay used: immunoSEQ multiplex PCR; TCRdb lists only in-frame clones, some missing. The sample includes 200,000 or so clones, 70% to 85% of them seen just once. This TCR came from a woman in her 30s with acute or convalescent COVID-19. The rearrangement uses TRBV28 and TRBJ1-1, with unresolved D. The sequencing input was peripheral blood. Here the CDR3 DNA reads TGTGCCAGCAGCCGCCTATGGGAGCCTGAAGCTTTCTTT. Protein: CASSRLWEPEAFF.